This entry is about one T cell receptor beta chain. Its specificity is unknown. Germline V gives CDR1 MDHEN, CDR2 SYDVKM. Trimming cost V 5 bases and J 4 bases; bases outside gene matches: 16. This CDR3 is built from 18 residues. The TCR beta libraries were generated through quantitative 5'-RACE incorporating molecular barcodes. TCRdb ran MiXCR on the 5' RACE reads and lists one entry per CDR3 protein. Of tens of thousands of distinct CDR3 sequences in the sample, 6.2% were seen once. The sample is drawn from a study of CD8 T cells in ankylosing spondylitis. General study points: Disease-linked clones had a CD8+ phenotype and relatively low frequency in peripheral blood.

The rearrangement joins TRBV28 to TRBJ2-3; 9 bases align to TRBD1. The sequenced sample was synovial fluid, either unsorted or a sorted T cell fraction (not recorded which). The receptor was isolated from a male donor with ankylosing spondylitis. The CDR3 spells CASSPKPSTGGYADTQYF. CDR3 DNA: TGTGCCAGCAGTCCCAAACCCTCGACAGGGGGATACGCAGATACGCAGTATTTT. Full variable domain (outside the CDR3, taken from reference TRBV28 and TRBJ2-3): DVKVTQSSRYLVKRTGEKVFLECVQDMDHENMFWYRQDPGLGLRLIYFSYDVKMKEKGDIPEGYSVSREKKERFSLILESASTNQTSMYLCASSPKPSTGGYADTQYFGPGTRLTVL.